This TCR beta chain is drawn from a study of control samples from healthy donors and cancer patients. Trimming left V 0 bases short and J 0 bases short, with 6 bases between. The germline gives CDR1 ENHRY, CDR2 SYGVKD. The CDR3 is 14 residues long. The data were produced by immunoSEQ multiplex PCR, yet TCRdb's version contains in-frame clones alone and is incomplete. The table records approximately 190,000 clones, about 90% of them present only once. What was sequenced was blood. This clonotype was sampled from a man aged 25-45 years in good health. V and J are TRBV10-3 and TRBJ2-7; D not certain. In nucleotides, the CDR3 is TGTGCCATCAGTGAGTCGTCAGCCTCCTACGAGCAGTACTTC. Translation gives CAISESSASYEQYF.